The rows below give T cell receptor beta chains drawn from one sample of a study of a mutant IDH1 vaccine in newly diagnosed glioma. No antigen is known for these receptors. Generated by immunoSEQ multiplex PCR, the TCRdb table keeps only in-frame clones and is missing some. The sample carries some 42,000 clones, about 80% recorded once. Sequencing used PBMCs, obtained from a glioma patient whose treatment included an IDH1 peptide vaccine. These receptors were collected from a woman in her forties or fifties with glioma. Both conserved end residues are part of each CDR3. Each record gives: clone size, CDR3 length, V gene, J gene, CDR3 protein. Clone sizes are given selectively: once, few, many, or a class where the clone is expanded.

clone_size: NA
cdr3_length: 12
v_call: TRBV29-1
j_call: TRBJ2-7
cdr3_aa: CSARDSYYEQYF

clone_size: NA
cdr3_length: 13
v_call: TRBV18
j_call: TRBJ1-1
cdr3_aa: CASSQTFNTEAFF

clone_size: NA
cdr3_length: 13
v_call: TRBV6-6
j_call: TRBJ1-4
cdr3_aa: CASSYRTDEKLFF

clone_size: once
cdr3_length: 15
v_call: TRBV18
j_call: TRBJ2-7
cdr3_aa: CASSPPSRTGYEQYF

clone_size: NA
cdr3_length: 14
v_call: TRBV7-6
j_call: TRBJ1-1
cdr3_aa: CASSTGTGHTEAFF

clone_size: NA
cdr3_length: 15
v_call: TRBV5-1
j_call: TRBJ1-2
cdr3_aa: CASTPLGTGNYGYTF

clone_size: NA
cdr3_length: 16
v_call: TRBV11-3
j_call: TRBJ1-1
cdr3_aa: CASSLDGEGGNTEAFF

clone_size: NA
cdr3_length: 12
v_call: TRBV6-5
j_call: TRBJ1-2
cdr3_aa: CASSYLGDGYTF

clone_size: NA
cdr3_length: 15
v_call: TRBV15
j_call: TRBJ1-6
cdr3_aa: CATSRVGTYNSPLHF

clone_size: NA
cdr3_length: 15
v_call: TRBV6-1
j_call: TRBJ1-5
cdr3_aa: CASRPAEGANQPQHF

clone_size: NA
cdr3_length: 13
v_call: TRBV5-6
j_call: TRBJ1-1
cdr3_aa: CASRLWGGTEAFF

clone_size: NA
cdr3_length: 14
v_call: TRBV29-1
j_call: TRBJ2-2
cdr3_aa: CSVGTSRSTGELFF

clone_size: NA
cdr3_length: 16
v_call: TRBV2
j_call: TRBJ2-4
cdr3_aa: CASSDRTGSSKNIQYF

clone_size: NA
cdr3_length: 12
v_call: TRBV2
j_call: TRBJ1-6
cdr3_aa: CASSVTEAPLHF

clone_size: NA
cdr3_length: 15
v_call: TRBV4-2
j_call: TRBJ2-1
cdr3_aa: CASSQDLMGEDEQFF

clone_size: NA
cdr3_length: 12
v_call: TRBV30
j_call: TRBJ1-1
cdr3_aa: CAWSWGDTEAFF

clone_size: NA
cdr3_length: 16
v_call: TRBV28
j_call: TRBJ1-1
cdr3_aa: CASSLLKGPTNTEAFF

clone_size: NA
cdr3_length: 16
v_call: TRBV9
j_call: TRBJ2-1
cdr3_aa: CASSAFDRGSYNEQFF

clone_size: NA
cdr3_length: 12
v_call: TRBV19
j_call: TRBJ1-5
cdr3_aa: CASSTGNQPQHF

clone_size: NA
cdr3_length: 15
v_call: TRBV19
j_call: TRBJ2-5
cdr3_aa: CASSPPGGGGLPQYF

clone_size: NA
cdr3_length: 14
v_call: TRBV5-1
j_call: TRBJ1-2
cdr3_aa: CASSLVTGAGGYTF

clone_size: NA
cdr3_length: 13
v_call: TRBV7-2
j_call: TRBJ1-5
cdr3_aa: CASTKDIYQPQHF

clone_size: NA
cdr3_length: 14
v_call: TRBV29-1
j_call: TRBJ2-6
cdr3_aa: CSAGQISGANVLTF

clone_size: NA
cdr3_length: 17
v_call: TRBV5-1
j_call: TRBJ2-7
cdr3_aa: CASSLGGAGVTSYEQYF

clone_size: few
cdr3_length: 15
v_call: TRBV7-9
j_call: TRBJ1-1
cdr3_aa: CASSLAKDMNTEAFF

clone_size: NA
cdr3_length: 15
v_call: TRBV7-7
j_call: TRBJ2-2
cdr3_aa: CASSPSGLATGELFF

clone_size: NA
cdr3_length: 15
v_call: TRBV9
j_call: TRBJ2-2
cdr3_aa: CASSAPTGIGGELFF

clone_size: once
cdr3_length: 14
v_call: TRBV6-1
j_call: TRBJ1-2
cdr3_aa: CASSNKQGTYGYTF

clone_size: NA
cdr3_length: 19
v_call: TRBV4-3
j_call: TRBJ1-5
cdr3_aa: CASSQDWGWIRGGHQPQHF

clone_size: NA
cdr3_length: 15
v_call: TRBV5-6
j_call: TRBJ1-1
cdr3_aa: CASSFRRTKGTEAFF

clone_size: NA
cdr3_length: 14
v_call: TRBV27
j_call: TRBJ2-1
cdr3_aa: CASSKDSLRGEQFF

clone_size: NA
cdr3_length: 15
v_call: TRBV19
j_call: TRBJ1-6
cdr3_aa: CASSHGGTGVSPLHF

clone_size: NA
cdr3_length: 15
v_call: TRBV4-1
j_call: TRBJ1-2
cdr3_aa: CASSQAGGENYGYTF

clone_size: NA
cdr3_length: 15
v_call: TRBV9
j_call: TRBJ2-5
cdr3_aa: CASAPLGVPQETQYF

clone_size: NA
cdr3_length: 13
v_call: TRBV13
j_call: TRBJ2-1
cdr3_aa: CASSLQGLNEQFF

clone_size: NA
cdr3_length: 14
v_call: TRBV7-9
j_call: TRBJ1-1
cdr3_aa: CASSYGQGATEAFF

clone_size: NA
cdr3_length: 14
v_call: TRBV6-1
j_call: TRBJ1-1
cdr3_aa: CASSETRGNTEAFF

clone_size: NA
cdr3_length: 12
v_call: TRBV29-1
j_call: TRBJ1-2
cdr3_aa: CSVDRETVGYTF